A selection of T cell receptor beta chains follows, all from one sample in a study of cytomegalovirus exposure and HLA in healthy donors. The assay was immunoSEQ multiplex PCR, and TCRdb's table has in-frame clones only and misses some. This table holds around 150,000 clones, approximately 80% found once. Sequencing input: PBMCs. The receptor set was obtained from a man between 18 and 35 years old in good health and CMV-seropositive. Both conserved end residues are part of each CDR3. The order of the fields is D gene, J gene, V gene, clone size, CDR3 protein, CDR3 DNA. A D gene is named only where the DNA matches it firmly. A row's size may be missing; if present it is once, few, many or a size class.

D gene: TRBD1
J gene: TRBJ2-5
V gene: TRBV2
clone size: -
CDR3 protein: CASRDRDRIQETQYF
CDR3 DNA: TGTGCCAGCAGAGACAGGGATAGGATTCAAGAGACCCAGTACTTC

D gene: -
J gene: TRBJ2-6
V gene: TRBV27
clone size: -
CDR3 protein: CASSSDRFGVLTF
CDR3 DNA: TGTGCCAGCAGTTCGGACAGATTCGGCGTCCTGACTTTC

D gene: -
J gene: TRBJ2-1
V gene: TRBV5-1
clone size: -
CDR3 protein: CASSLTTLEHEQFF
CDR3 DNA: TGCGCCAGCAGCTTGACTACTCTGGAACATGAGCAGTTCTTC

D gene: TRBD1
J gene: TRBJ1-2
V gene: TRBV27
clone size: -
CDR3 protein: CASSFNRGPSYGYTF
CDR3 DNA: TGTGCCAGCAGTTTCAACAGGGGACCTAGTTATGGCTACACCTTC

D gene: -
J gene: TRBJ1-1
V gene: TRBV5-1
clone size: -
CDR3 protein: CASRWQNTEAFF
CDR3 DNA: TGCGCCAGCAGATGGCAGAACACTGAAGCTTTCTTT

D gene: TRBD1
J gene: TRBJ1-1
V gene: TRBV5-8
clone size: -
CDR3 protein: CASSFGTGHSQFEAFF
CDR3 DNA: TGTGCCAGCAGCTTTGGGACAGGGCATTCCCAGTTTGAAGCTTTCTTT

D gene: TRBD1
J gene: TRBJ1-4
V gene: TRBV7-9
clone size: -
CDR3 protein: CASSWGQGPVEKLFF
CDR3 DNA: TGTGCCAGCAGCTGGGGACAGGGCCCCGTTGAAAAACTGTTTTTT

D gene: -
J gene: TRBJ2-1
V gene: TRBV6-6
clone size: -
CDR3 protein: CASSSGSAGNEQFF
CDR3 DNA: TGTGCCAGCAGTTCAGGGTCTGCTGGGAATGAGCAGTTCTTC

D gene: TRBD1
J gene: TRBJ2-3
V gene: TRBV7-9
clone size: -
CDR3 protein: CASSPGQATDTQYF
CDR3 DNA: TGTGCCAGCAGCCCGGGACAGGCAACAGATACGCAGTATTTT

D gene: TRBD2
J gene: TRBJ2-7
V gene: TRBV19
clone size: once
CDR3 protein: CASSATGGAYEQYF
CDR3 DNA: TGTGCCAGTAGTGCGACGGGAGGAGCCTACGAGCAGTACTTC

D gene: -
J gene: TRBJ2-1
V gene: TRBV4-1
clone size: once
CDR3 protein: CASSQEWAVGDWNEQFF
CDR3 DNA: TGCGCCAGCAGCCAAGAGTGGGCGGTAGGGGATTGGAATGAGCAGTTCTTC

D gene: TRBD1
J gene: TRBJ1-5
V gene: TRBV10-3
clone size: -
CDR3 protein: CAGGQGNQPQHF
CDR3 DNA: TGTGCCGGAGGACAGGGCAATCAGCCCCAGCATTTT

D gene: TRBD2
J gene: TRBJ2-7
V gene: TRBV11-2
clone size: -
CDR3 protein: CASSLASSGPYEQYF
CDR3 DNA: TGTGCCAGCAGCTTAGCTTCTAGCGGCCCCTACGAGCAGTACTTC

D gene: -
J gene: TRBJ2-5
V gene: TRBV6-6
clone size: -
CDR3 protein: CASSRGEGETQYF
CDR3 DNA: TGTGCCAGCAGTAGGGGGGAGGGGGAGACCCAGTACTTC

D gene: TRBD2
J gene: TRBJ2-1
V gene: TRBV27
clone size: -
CDR3 protein: CASSSPGLGRDEQFF
CDR3 DNA: TGTGCCAGCAGTTCGCCGGGACTAGGTCGCGATGAGCAGTTCTTC

D gene: TRBD2
J gene: TRBJ2-2
V gene: TRBV2
clone size: few
CDR3 protein: CATARRGATGELFF
CDR3 DNA: TGTGCCACCGCACGGCGGGGGGCCACCGGGGAGCTGTTTTTT

D gene: -
J gene: TRBJ1-1
V gene: TRBV7-9
clone size: -
CDR3 protein: CASSFKGGTEAFF
CDR3 DNA: TGTGCCAGCAGCTTTAAGGGAGGTACTGAAGCTTTCTTT

D gene: -
J gene: TRBJ1-2
V gene: TRBV6-5
clone size: -
CDR3 protein: CASRRDRQRPHGYTF
CDR3 DNA: TGTGCCAGCAGACGCGACAGGCAACGGCCTCATGGCTACACCTTC

D gene: TRBD2
J gene: TRBJ2-7
V gene: TRBV5-1
clone size: -
CDR3 protein: CASSLDRAGTEQYF
CDR3 DNA: TGCGCCAGCAGCTTGGATAGAGCGGGAACCGAGCAGTACTTC

D gene: -
J gene: TRBJ1-2
V gene: TRBV10-3
clone size: -
CDR3 protein: CATMGANDYGYTF
CDR3 DNA: TGTGCCACTATGGGGGCTAACGACTATGGCTACACCTTC

D gene: -
J gene: TRBJ1-3
V gene: TRBV11-2
clone size: -
CDR3 protein: CASSLDHRAGNTIYF
CDR3 DNA: TGTGCCAGCAGCTTAGACCACAGGGCTGGAAACACCATATATTTT

D gene: -
J gene: TRBJ1-6
V gene: TRBV5-6
clone size: -
CDR3 protein: CASSVKGWNSPLHF
CDR3 DNA: TGTGCCAGCAGCGTTAAGGGGTGGAATTCACCCCTCCACTTT

D gene: -
J gene: TRBJ2-5
V gene: TRBV10-3
clone size: once
CDR3 protein: CAISDPLGGETQYF
CDR3 DNA: TGTGCCATCAGTGACCCCCTCGGGGGAGAGACCCAGTACTTC

D gene: -
J gene: TRBJ2-2
V gene: TRBV11-1
clone size: -
CDR3 protein: CASSLVSEFTGELFF
CDR3 DNA: TGTGCCAGCAGCTTAGTCTCTGAGTTCACCGGGGAGCTGTTTTTT